Sequencing of this T cell receptor beta chain was carried out in a study of blood T cells in healthy people across ages (dated by TCRdb to about 2015). Context from the whole study: In model experiments, roughly one uniquely barcoded TCR beta cDNA molecule per two T cells was captured by template switching. Donors of different ages were randomly distributed across sequencing lanes to avoid experimental bias. The study analyzed two additional independent replicas of 1 million unique cDNA reads from the same blood draw for two donors, one aged 18 to 30 and one aged 80 or older. Using deep sequencing normalized with unique cDNA molecular identifiers, the study measured how TCR beta repertoire diversity changes with age. Four age groups were formed from the donors: young (average approximately 15 years), middle-aged (approximately 40), aged (over 55) and long-lived (around 82).

Overall results and qualifications from the work: Compared with the aged group, the long-lived group had more naive CD4+ T cells, fewer expanded clones and increased TCR diversity, a pattern suggesting age selection. Estimates of total diversity based on one million sequenced T cells were considered lower bounds and underestimates. As age increased, observed TCR beta diversity per million T cells dropped in a roughly linear way, and a significant reduction was already evident by age about 36. Bulk unsorted PBMC profiling prevented conclusive comparison of naive and antigen-experienced compartments. Observed TCR beta diversity correlated strongly with the percentage of naive T cells measured by flow cytometry. Because donor CMV infection status was unknown, age-related changes in expanded clonotypes were potentially confounded.

The library was made by 5' RACE. This sample was sequenced with an Illumina HiSeq 2500. A second PCR of roughly 7 to 11 cycles was performed with a sample-barcoded 5' primer and a J-beta primer mix. Each TCR beta cDNA molecule received a unique molecular identifier from a template-switch 5' adaptor carrying 12 random nucleotides. At least 3 million CDR3-containing paired-end reads were obtained from each sample. First-strand cDNA synthesis was performed from all RNA using the Mint cDNA synthesis kit, with priming by a TRBC-specific oligonucleotide. Following uracil-DNA glycosylase treatment, a first 18-cycle PCR with universal primers M1SS and BC2_uni_R was performed on all cDNA. The authors' analysis ran thus. Each sample was normalized by randomly selecting 1 million high-quality reads, each carrying a distinct molecular identifier. Reads sharing molecular identifiers were discarded rather than binned into consensus sequences. MiTCR, run with a Q25 quality threshold and the strictest error-elimination algorithm, handled CDR3 identification, clonotype clustering and error correction. A nonparametric unseen species model using Euler transformation provided a lower-bound estimate of total TCR beta diversity. TCRdb cleaned the public reads at Q25 with fastp, built clones with MiXCR and kept in-frame beta chains. Rows with one shared CDR3 protein collapse into an entry with the most common genes and DNA. V and J calls and clone size were set by TCRdb, not the authors. This sample holds some 1.4 million distinct CDR3 sequences; approximately 38% were observed only once. Under 8% of the sample comes from the top ten.

V is cut by 7 bases and J by 11 bases, and the space between the germline ends is 9 bases. From its cysteine to its phenylalanine, the CDR3 spans 10 amino acids. Kept here is only the CDR3 DNA, which spans 30 bases and is read in frame from base 1. As regards this clonotype: No cognate antigen has been identified for it. One base away there is no much larger clone; base qualities are not given.

The 39 donors, aged about 6 to 90 years, were systemically healthy Caucasian individuals from Russia. Each donor gave ten milliliters of peripheral blood, drawn into EDTA-treated Vacutainer tubes. PBMCs were isolated by Ficoll-Paque density-gradient centrifugation, with at least 6 million obtained per sample. Trizol reagent was used to extract total RNA from the PBMCs, yielding at least 5.5 micrograms per sample. For every donor, an aliquot of PBMCs went through flow cytometry to measure the percentages of naive CD45RAhigh/CD27high T cells. The material sequenced was blood. The sequence was obtained from a woman between 18 and 29 years old in good health. Recombination connected TRBV23-1 to TRBJ2-1, with the identity of the D gene unclear. TRBV23-1 is flagged as an ORF with uncertain function. The CDR3 has the sequence CASMRIQQFF. The nucleotide sequence reads TGCGCCAGCATGAGGATCCAGCAGTTCTTC.